This T cell receptor (beta chain) was sequenced during a study of tissue T cells after allogeneic stem cell transplantation. Study-level findings and limits: Anatomically similar tissues had similar TCR repertoires within each patient. Tissue-detected TCR repertoire was only partly captured by blood and spleen T cells.

Assay used: immunoSEQ multiplex PCR; TCRdb lists only in-frame clones, some missing. The sample lists 6,000 to 6,500 clones; about two thirds were seen once. Trimming cost V 6 bases and J 1 base, with 7 bases left between them. CDR1 MNHEY and CDR2 SMNVEV come from the germline V gene (reference sequence). CDR3 length: 14 residues. With regard to this clone: Its specificity is not known.

V is TRBV27 and J is TRBJ2-6; D gene uncertain. The material sequenced was tissue from the stomach, taken at autopsy. This receptor was obtained from a woman between 18 and 49 years old with breast cancer. The CDR3 nucleotides read TGTGCCAGCAGCCTCTGGTCTGGGGCCAACGTCCTGACTTTC. Amino acids: CASSLWSGANVLTF.